This TCR beta chain emerged from a study of graft-versus-host responses after intestinal transplantation. Data came from immunoSEQ multiplex PCR; TCRdb stores just in-frame clones and leaves some out. The repertoire has 70,000 or so clones, approximately 87% of them found once; the top ten carry around 0.37%. Between the trimmed V and J ends, which lost 4 bases and 3 bases, there was a span of 9 bases. This CDR3 region has 13 residues. Germline CDR1 and CDR2: SQVTM and ANQGSEA. On this clone: Its antigen remains unknown.

J is TRBJ2-2 and V is TRBV29-1, with D uncertain. Specimen: unstimulated CD4+ T cells sorted from spleen or lymph node cells, collected before transplant. The TCR sequence derives from a human donor who was the organ donor for an intestinal transplant. The chain's CDR3 is CSVGLGDTGELFF. The CDR3 nucleotides are TGCAGCGTTGGGCTAGGTGACACCGGGGAGCTGTTTTTT.